A single sample gave rise to the 11 T cell receptor beta chains below, sequenced in a study of vaccination and CD4 T cells after COVID-19. Treatment in this sample: roughly 11-day PBMC culture with coronavirus spike peptide pools or control peptides (ViraFEST assay). Sequencing of DNA taken from cultured CD4+ T cells relied on the Oncomine TCR Beta short-read assay. TCRdb reanalysed the PCR reads using MiXCR and keeps one entry per CDR3 protein. The table has over 13,000 distinct CDR3 sequences, around 50% seen once. Antigens for these TCRs are unknown. The specimen sequenced was CD4+ T cells from blood, cultured in vitro. Receptors originate from a human donor who had recovered from COVID-19.

J is TRBJ2-4 and V is TRBV20-1, with 7 bases lining up with TRBD2. The CDR3 runs 13 residues. Unmatched junction bases numbered 1, after V lost 5 bases and J lost 0 bases. The germline gives CDR1 DFQATT, CDR2 SNEGSKA (reference sequence). The chain's CDR3 is CSASSGAKNIQYF. DNA of the CDR3: TGCAGTGCTTCTAGCGGAGCCAAAAACATTCAGTACTTC.

This clonotype has only a few counts. V usage is TRBV20-1 and J usage is TRBJ2-1; TRBD1 matches 11 bases. Germline loops: CDR1 DFQATT, CDR2 SNEGSKA (reference sequence). The CDR3 sequence is 15 residues long. Trimming removed 4 bases from V and 5 bases from J; junction bases left unmatched: 7. The CDR3 protein is CSAKGWDRGNNEQFF. CDR3 in DNA: TGCAGTGCTAAGGGGTGGGACAGGGGGAACAATGAGCAGTTCTTC.

The chain employs TRBV15 and TRBJ2-7, with D possibly being TRBD2 (5 bases). The CDR3 runs to 16 residues. V lost 1 base and J 6 bases, leaving 19 bases between the germline ends. Germline V gene data show CDR1 as LNHNV and CDR2 as YYDKDF (reference sequence). DNA for the CDR3: TGTGCCACCAGCAGAGGTGCGGAGGTAAGGTCGGTCGAGCAGTACTTC. It translates to CATSRGAEVRSVEQYF.

This chain links TRBV25-1 with TRBJ2-1; 8 bases fit TRBD1. V dropped 5 bases and J dropped 7; count of bases not matched to a gene: 13. Per germline, CDR1 MGHDK and CDR2 SYGVNS. The length of the CDR3 is 16 residues. The DNA for the CDR3 is TGTGCCAGCAGTCCACTCGGACAGGGTTATAGGAATGAGCAGTTCTTC. As protein: CASSPLGQGYRNEQFF.

The chain employs TRBV7-9 and TRBJ2-7; D is ambiguous. Germline values: CDR1 SEHNR, CDR2 FQNEAQ (reference sequence). The V and J ends lost 2 bases and 3 bases respectively, with 5 bases between them. The CDR3 is 12 residues long. This CDR3 is CASSLSHYEQYF. Here the CDR3 DNA reads TGTGCCAGCAGCTTATCCCACTACGAGCAGTACTTC. The entire variable domain, with the rest obtained from reference TRBV7-9 and TRBJ2-7, is as follows: DTGVSQNPRHKITKRGQNVTFRCDPISEHNRLYWYRQTLGQGPEFLTYFQNEAQLEKSRLLSDRFSAERPKGSFSTLEIQRTEQGDSAMYLCASSLSHYEQYFGPGTRLTVT.

V usage is TRBV20-1 and J usage is TRBJ1-4; 9 nucleotides align to TRBD1. The CDR3 has 17 residues. The V gene end was trimmed by 1 base and the J gene end by 4 bases; junction bases not matched to a gene: 10. Germline CDR1 reads DFQATT; CDR2 reads SNEGSKA (reference sequence). The CDR3 here is CSARGLPGQGLNEKLFF. The DNA for the CDR3 is TGCAGTGCTAGAGGCCTACCGGGACAGGGCCTTAATGAAAAACTGTTTTTT.

The chain is built from TRBV6-1 and TRBJ1-5, with 7 bases fitting TRBD1. Germline V CDR1 and CDR2: MNHNS, SASEGT. The CDR3 is 15 amino acids. Losses at the gene ends were 4 bases for V and 4 bases for J; bases not matched to a gene: 7. The CDR3 bases are TGTGCCAGCAGTGTGCAGGGGGTAGGGAATCAGCCCCAGCATTTT. This gives the protein CASSVQGVGNQPQHF.

This chain uses TRBV7-2 with TRBJ1-2, with D hard to call. Germline CDR1 SGHTA, CDR2 FQGNSA. Trimming removed 3 bases at V and 2 bases at J, with 7 bases between. This CDR3 contains 13 residues. The CDR3 coding sequence is TGTGCCAGCAGCTTGGAGAAGAACTATGGCTACACCTTC. Translation: CASSLEKNYGYTF.

The rearrangement joins TRBV6-2 or TRBV6-3 to TRBJ2-6; no reliable D call. Germline CDR1 MNHEY, CDR2 SVGEGT. Between the trimmed V and J ends, which lost 7 bases and 1 base, there was a span of 17 bases. The CDR3 runs to 17 residues. CDR3 amino acids: CASTSQGWASGANVLTF. The CDR3, as DNA: TGTGCCAGCACCTCCCAAGGGTGGGCGTCTGGGGCCAACGTCCTGACTTTC.

This clonotype appeared a single time. The junction does not match germline at one end; this may be a read error. The V call is TRBV20-1, the J call TRBJ2-3; 7 nucleotides agree with TRBD1. From germline, CDR1 is DFQATT and CDR2 SNEGSKA (reference sequence). This CDR3 has 15 residues. DNA for the CDR3: TGCAGTGCTAGCGAGCCGGGACAGCACACAGATAGGCAGTATTTT. This codes for CSASEPGQHTDRQYF.

This clonotype was recorded only once. The chain recombines TRBV5-5 with TRBJ1-2; D perhaps matches TRBD1 (5 bases). The CDR3 has 15 amino acids. Germline V gene lookup returns CDR1 SGHKS and CDR2 YYEKEE (reference sequence). V was pared by 4 bases and J by 1 base, with 14 bases between. The CDR3 sequence is CASSPDSEVNYGYTF. CDR3 nucleotides: TGTGCCAGCAGCCCAGACAGCGAAGTTAACTATGGCTACACCTTC.